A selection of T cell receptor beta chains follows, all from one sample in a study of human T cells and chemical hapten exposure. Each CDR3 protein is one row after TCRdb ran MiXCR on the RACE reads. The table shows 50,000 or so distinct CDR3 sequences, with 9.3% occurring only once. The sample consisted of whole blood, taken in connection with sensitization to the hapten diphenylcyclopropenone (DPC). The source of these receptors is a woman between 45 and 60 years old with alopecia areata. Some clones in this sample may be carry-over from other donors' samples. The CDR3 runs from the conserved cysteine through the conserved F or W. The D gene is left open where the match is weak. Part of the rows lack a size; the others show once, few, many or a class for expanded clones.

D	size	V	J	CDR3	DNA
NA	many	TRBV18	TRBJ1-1	CASSPGFSNTEAFF	TGTGCCAGCTCACCAGGTTTCTCGAACACTGAAGCTTTCTTT
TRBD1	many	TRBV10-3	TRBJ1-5	CAISEGQDSNQPQHF	TGTGCCATCAGTGAAGGACAGGATAGCAATCAGCCCCAGCATTTT
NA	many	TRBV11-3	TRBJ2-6	CASSPRGGSGANVLTF	TGTGCCAGCAGCCCCCGCGGAGGCTCTGGGGCCAACGTCCTGACTTTC
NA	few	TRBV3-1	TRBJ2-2	CASTWDFTNGELFF	TGTGCCAGCACCTGGGACTTCACCAACGGGGAGCTGTTTTTT
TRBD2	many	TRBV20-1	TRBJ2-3	CGVEKGLAGRDTQYF	TGCGGAGTGGAGAAGGGACTAGCGGGTCGCGATACGCAGTATTTT
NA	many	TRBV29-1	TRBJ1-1	CSAVQNRRAFF	TGCAGCGCCGTTCAAAACCGGCGAGCTTTCTTT
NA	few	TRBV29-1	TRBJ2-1	CSVLAPYNEQFF	TGCAGCGTGCTTGCGCCCTACAATGAGCAGTTCTTC
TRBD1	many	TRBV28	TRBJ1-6	CASTTGDGSPLHF	TGTGCCAGCACGACAGGGGATGGCTCACCCCTCCACTTT
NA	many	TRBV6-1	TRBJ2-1	CASSDWREQFF	TGTGCCAGCAGTGATTGGAGGGAGCAGTTCTTC
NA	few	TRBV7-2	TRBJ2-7	CASSLSKDTYEQYF	TGTGCCAGCAGCTTATCGAAGGATACCTACGAGCAGTACTTC
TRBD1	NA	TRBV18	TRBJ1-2	CASSPPQGLNYGYTF	TGTGCCAGCTCACCACCACAGGGGCTTAACTATGGCTACACCTTC
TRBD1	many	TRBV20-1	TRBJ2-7	CSAPGTGIYEQYF	TGCAGTGCTCCCGGGACAGGGATCTACGAGCAGTACTTC
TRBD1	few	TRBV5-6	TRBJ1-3	CASSLRRQGGGNTIYF	TGTGCCAGCAGCTTGAGAAGACAGGGAGGTGGAAACACCATATATTTT
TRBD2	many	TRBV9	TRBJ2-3	CASSTSGTADTQYF	TGTGCCAGCAGTACTAGCGGGACGGCAGATACGCAGTATTTT
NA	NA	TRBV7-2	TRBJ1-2	CASSLAQGGGYTF	TGTGCCAGCAGCTTAGCACAGGGAGGTGGCTACACCTTC
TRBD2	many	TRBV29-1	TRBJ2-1	CSVNLSGSPFF	TGCAGCGTTAATCTTAGCGGGAGCCCGTTCTTC
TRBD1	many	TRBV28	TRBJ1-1	CASSFRGLEAFF	TGTGCCAGCAGTTTCAGGGGGCTTGAAGCTTTCTTT
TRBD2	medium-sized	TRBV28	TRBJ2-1	CASSLAGGNHNEQFF	TGTGCCAGCAGTTTAGCGGGAGGGAACCACAATGAGCAGTTCTTC
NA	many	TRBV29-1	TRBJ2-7	CSGGSNYEQYF	TGCAGCGGGGGCAGTAACTACGAGCAGTACTTC
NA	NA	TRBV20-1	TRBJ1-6	CSAQMGRGYNSPLHF	TGCAGTGCTCAGATGGGGAGGGGGTATAATTCACCCCTCCACTTT
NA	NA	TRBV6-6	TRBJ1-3	CASSPLGQRSGNTIYF	TGTGCCAGCAGTCCCCTGGGCCAACGCTCTGGAAACACCATATATTTT
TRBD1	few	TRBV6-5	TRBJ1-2	CASSRQQGSGYTF	TGTGCCAGCAGTCGACAACAGGGGTCTGGCTACACCTTC
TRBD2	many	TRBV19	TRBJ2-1	CASRTSGYNEQFF	TGTGCCAGCCGGACTAGCGGTTACAATGAGCAGTTCTTC
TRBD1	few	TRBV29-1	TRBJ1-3	CSGFTGDGNTIYF	TGCAGCGGCTTCACAGGGGACGGAAACACCATATATTTT